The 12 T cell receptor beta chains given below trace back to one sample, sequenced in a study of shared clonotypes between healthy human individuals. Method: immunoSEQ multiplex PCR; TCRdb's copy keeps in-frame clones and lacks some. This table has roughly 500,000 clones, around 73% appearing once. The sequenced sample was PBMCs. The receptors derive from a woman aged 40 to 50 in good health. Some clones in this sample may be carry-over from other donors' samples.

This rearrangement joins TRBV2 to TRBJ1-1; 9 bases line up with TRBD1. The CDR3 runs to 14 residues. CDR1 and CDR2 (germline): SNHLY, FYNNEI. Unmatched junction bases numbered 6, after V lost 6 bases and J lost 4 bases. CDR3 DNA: TGTGCCAGCAGGATGGGACAGGGTCGCACTGAAGCTTTCTTT. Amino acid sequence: CASRMGQGRTEAFF.

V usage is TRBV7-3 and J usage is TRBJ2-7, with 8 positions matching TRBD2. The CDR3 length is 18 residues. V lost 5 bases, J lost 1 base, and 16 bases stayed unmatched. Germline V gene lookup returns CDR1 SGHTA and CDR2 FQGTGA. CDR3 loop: CASSAYGPGLVLSYEQYF. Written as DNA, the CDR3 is TGTGCCAGCAGCGCCTACGGACCGGGACTAGTTTTATCCTACGAGCAGTACTTC.

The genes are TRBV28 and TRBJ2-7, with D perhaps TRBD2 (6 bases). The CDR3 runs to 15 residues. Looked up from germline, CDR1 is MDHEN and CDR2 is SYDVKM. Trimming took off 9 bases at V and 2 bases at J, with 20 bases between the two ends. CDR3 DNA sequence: TGTGCCAGTGGTTTGGGACTGGGACTCGCCTACGAGCAGTACTTC. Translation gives CASGLGLGLAYEQYF.

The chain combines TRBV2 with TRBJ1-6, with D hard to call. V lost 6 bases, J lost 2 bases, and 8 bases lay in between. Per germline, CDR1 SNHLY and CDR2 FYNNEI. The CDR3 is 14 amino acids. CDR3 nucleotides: TGTGCCAGCAGCCCCACACCCTATAATTCACCCCTCCACTTT. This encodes CASSPTPYNSPLHF.

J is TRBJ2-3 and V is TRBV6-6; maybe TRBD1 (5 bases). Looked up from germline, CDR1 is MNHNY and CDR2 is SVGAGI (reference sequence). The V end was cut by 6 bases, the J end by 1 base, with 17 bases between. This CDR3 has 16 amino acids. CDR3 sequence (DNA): TGTGCCAGCAGCCCCTGGACACGTCCTCGCACAGATACGCAGTATTTT. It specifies CASSPWTRPRTDTQYF.

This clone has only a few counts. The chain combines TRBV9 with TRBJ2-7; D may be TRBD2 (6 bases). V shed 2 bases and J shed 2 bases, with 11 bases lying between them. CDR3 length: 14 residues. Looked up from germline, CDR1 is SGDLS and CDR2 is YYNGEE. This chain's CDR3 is CASSVRWEAYEQYF. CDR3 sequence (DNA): TGTGCCAGCAGCGTGAGATGGGAGGCCTACGAGCAGTACTTC.

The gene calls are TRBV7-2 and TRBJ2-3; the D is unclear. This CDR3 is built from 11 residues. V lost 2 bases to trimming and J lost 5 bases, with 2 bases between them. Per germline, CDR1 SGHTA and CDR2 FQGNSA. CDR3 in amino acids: CASSLKDTQYF. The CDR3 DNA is TGTGCCAGCAGCTTAAAAGATACGCAGTATTTT.

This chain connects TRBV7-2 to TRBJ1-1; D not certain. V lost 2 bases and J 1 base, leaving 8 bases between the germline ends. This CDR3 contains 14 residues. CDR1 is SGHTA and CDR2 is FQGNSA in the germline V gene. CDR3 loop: CASSLLLRNTEAFF. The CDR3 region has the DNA TGTGCCAGCAGCTTACTCCTTAGGAACACTGAAGCTTTCTTT.

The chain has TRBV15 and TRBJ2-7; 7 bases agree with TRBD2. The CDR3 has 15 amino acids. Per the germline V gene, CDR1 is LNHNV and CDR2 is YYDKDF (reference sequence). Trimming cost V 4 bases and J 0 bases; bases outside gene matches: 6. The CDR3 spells CATSTGGTTSYEQYF. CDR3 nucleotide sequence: TGTGCCACCAGCACTGGTGGGACTACCTCCTACGAGCAGTACTTC.

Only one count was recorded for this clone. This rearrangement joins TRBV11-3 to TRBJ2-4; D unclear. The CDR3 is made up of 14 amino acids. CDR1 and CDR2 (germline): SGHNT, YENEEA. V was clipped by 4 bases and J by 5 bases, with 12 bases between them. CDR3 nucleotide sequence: TGTGCCAGCAGCTCTTTCGGTTGCGAAAACATTCAGTACTTC. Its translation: CASSSFGCENIQYF.

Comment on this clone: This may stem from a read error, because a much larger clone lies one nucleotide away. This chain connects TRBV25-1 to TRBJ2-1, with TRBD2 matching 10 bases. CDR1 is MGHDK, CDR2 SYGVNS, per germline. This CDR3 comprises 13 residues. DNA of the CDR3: TGTGCCAGCAGGGGACTAGCGCCCAATGAGCAGCTCTTC. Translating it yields CASRGLAPNEQLF.

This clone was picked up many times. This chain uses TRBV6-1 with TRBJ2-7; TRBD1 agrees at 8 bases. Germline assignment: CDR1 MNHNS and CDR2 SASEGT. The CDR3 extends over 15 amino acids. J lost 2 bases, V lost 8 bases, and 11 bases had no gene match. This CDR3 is CASRDPGQDTYEQYF. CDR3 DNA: TGTGCCAGCCGAGATCCGGGACAGGACACCTACGAGCAGTACTTC.